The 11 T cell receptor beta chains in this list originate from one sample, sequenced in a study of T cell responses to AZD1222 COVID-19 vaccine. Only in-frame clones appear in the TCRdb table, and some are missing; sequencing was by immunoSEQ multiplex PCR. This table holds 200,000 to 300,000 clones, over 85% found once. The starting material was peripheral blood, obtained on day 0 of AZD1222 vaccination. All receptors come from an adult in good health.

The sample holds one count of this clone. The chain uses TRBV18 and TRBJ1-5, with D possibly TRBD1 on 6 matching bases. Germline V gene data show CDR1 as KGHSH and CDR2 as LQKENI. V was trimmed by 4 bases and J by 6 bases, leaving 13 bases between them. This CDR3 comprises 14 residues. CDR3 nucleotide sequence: TGTGCCAGCTCACAAGCAGGGGAGGGTCAGCCCCAGCATTTT. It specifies CASSQAGEGQPQHF.

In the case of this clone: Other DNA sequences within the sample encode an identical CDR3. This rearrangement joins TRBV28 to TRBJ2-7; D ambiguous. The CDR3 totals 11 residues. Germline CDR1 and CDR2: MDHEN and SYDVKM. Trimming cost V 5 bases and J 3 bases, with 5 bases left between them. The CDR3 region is CASSINYEQYF. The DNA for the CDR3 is TGTGCCAGCAGTATAAACTACGAGCAGTACTTC.

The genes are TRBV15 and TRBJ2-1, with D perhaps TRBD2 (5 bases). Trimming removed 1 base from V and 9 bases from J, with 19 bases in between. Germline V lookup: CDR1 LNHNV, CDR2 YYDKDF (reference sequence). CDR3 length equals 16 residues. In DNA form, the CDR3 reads TGTGCCACCAGCAGAGGTGGGCAGAGCGGTATGACTGAGCAGTTCTTC. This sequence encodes CATSRGGQSGMTEQFF.

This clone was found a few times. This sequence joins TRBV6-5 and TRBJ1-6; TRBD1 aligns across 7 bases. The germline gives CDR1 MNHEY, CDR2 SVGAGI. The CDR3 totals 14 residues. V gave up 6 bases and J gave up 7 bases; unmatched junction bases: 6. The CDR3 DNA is TGTGCCAGCAGCTCCGGGACAGCCAATTCACCCCTCCACTTT. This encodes CASSSGTANSPLHF.

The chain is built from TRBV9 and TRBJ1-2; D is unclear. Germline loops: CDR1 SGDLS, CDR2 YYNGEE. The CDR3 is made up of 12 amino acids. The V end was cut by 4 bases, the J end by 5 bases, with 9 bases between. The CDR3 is CASSTDSYGYTF. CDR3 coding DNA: TGTGCCAGCAGCACGGACTCTTATGGCTACACCTTC.

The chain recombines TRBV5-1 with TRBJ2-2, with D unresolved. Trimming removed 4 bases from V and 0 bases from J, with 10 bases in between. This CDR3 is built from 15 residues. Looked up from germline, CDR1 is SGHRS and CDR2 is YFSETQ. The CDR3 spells CASSRSAANTGELFF. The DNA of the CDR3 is TGCGCCAGCAGCCGGAGTGCAGCGAACACCGGGGAGCTGTTTTTT.

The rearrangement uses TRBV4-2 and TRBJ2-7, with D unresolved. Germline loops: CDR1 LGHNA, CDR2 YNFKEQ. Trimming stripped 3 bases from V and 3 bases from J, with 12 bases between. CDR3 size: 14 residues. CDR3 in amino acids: CASSQSPGNYEQYF. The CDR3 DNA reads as TGTGCCAGCAGCCAGAGCCCGGGCAACTACGAGCAGTACTTC.

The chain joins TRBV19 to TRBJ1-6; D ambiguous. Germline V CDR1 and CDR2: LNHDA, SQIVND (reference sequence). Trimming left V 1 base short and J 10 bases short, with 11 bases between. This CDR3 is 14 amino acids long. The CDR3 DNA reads TGTGCCAGTAGTATAGTTCGGGGAAAATCACCCCTCCACTTT. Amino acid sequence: CASSIVRGKSPLHF.

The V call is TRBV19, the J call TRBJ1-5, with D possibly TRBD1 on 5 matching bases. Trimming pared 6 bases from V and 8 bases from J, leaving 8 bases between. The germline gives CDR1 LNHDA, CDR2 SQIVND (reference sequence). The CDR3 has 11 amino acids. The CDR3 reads CASSRGEPQHF. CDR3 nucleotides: TGTGCCAGTAGCCGAGGGGAGCCCCAGCATTTT.

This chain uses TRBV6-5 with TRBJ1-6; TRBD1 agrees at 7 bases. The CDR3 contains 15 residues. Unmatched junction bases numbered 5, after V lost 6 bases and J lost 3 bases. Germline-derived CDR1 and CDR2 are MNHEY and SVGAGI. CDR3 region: CASRGTGVYNSPLHF. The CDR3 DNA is TGTGCCAGCAGGGGAACAGGGGTCTATAATTCACCCCTCCACTTT.

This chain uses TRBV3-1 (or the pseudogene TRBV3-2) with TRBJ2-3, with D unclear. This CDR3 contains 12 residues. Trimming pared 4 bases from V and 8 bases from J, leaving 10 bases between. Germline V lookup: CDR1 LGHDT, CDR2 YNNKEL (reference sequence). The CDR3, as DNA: TGTGCCAGCAGCCCCAACTTCGGTACGCAGTATTTT. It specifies CASSPNFGTQYF.